A selection of T cell receptor beta chains follows, all from one sample in a study of T cells in Graves' hyperthyroidism and ophthalmopathy. TCRdb recomputed calls from the multiplex PCR reads with MiXCR, one row per CDR3 protein. Of around 700,000 distinct CDR3 sequences detected, over 15% appear once; the ten largest clones hold around 17%. Specimen: blood. These TCRs come from a woman aged 50 to 60 with Graves' hyperthyroidism that later progressed to Graves' ophthalmopathy. CDR3s include the opening cysteine and the closing phenylalanine or tryptophan. The D gene is left open where the match is weak. Not all rows give a size; the values are once, few, many and, for expanded clones, a class.

J gene: TRBJ1-1; clone size: -; V gene: TRBV19; D gene: -; CDR3 DNA: TGTGCCAGTAGTATGAGGAACACTGAAGCTTTCTTT; CDR3 protein: CASSMRNTEAFF
J gene: TRBJ2-1; clone size: -; V gene: TRBV27; D gene: -; CDR3 DNA: TGTGCCAGCAGTTTACTCGGGGCGGAATTCTCCAATGAGCAGTTCTTC; CDR3 protein: CASSLLGAEFSNEQFF
J gene: TRBJ1-1; clone size: -; V gene: TRBV4-1; D gene: TRBD1; CDR3 DNA: TGCGCCAGCAGCCAAGACTCGATACATCCCGGGACAGCCGGTGAAGCTTTCTTT; CDR3 protein: CASSQDSIHPGTAGEAFF
J gene: TRBJ1-2; clone size: many; V gene: TRBV12-3/TRBV12-4; D gene: TRBD1; CDR3 DNA: TGTGCCAGCAGTCCCCGGACAGGGGTTGGTGGCTACACCTTC; CDR3 protein: CASSPRTGVGGYTF
J gene: TRBJ1-1; clone size: few; V gene: TRBV20-1; D gene: TRBD1; CDR3 DNA: TGCAGTGCTCCTCTATGGCGGACAGGGGGTAAGCTGAACACTGAAGCTTTCTTT; CDR3 protein: CSAPLWRTGGKLNTEAFF
J gene: TRBJ1-5; clone size: few; V gene: TRBV12-5; D gene: -; CDR3 DNA: TGTGCTAGTGCCGGCGCGACAGCAGGCCAGCCCCAGCATTTT; CDR3 protein: CASAGATAGQPQHF
J gene: TRBJ2-1; clone size: few; V gene: TRBV7-2; D gene: TRBD2; CDR3 DNA: TGTGCCAGCAGCCCCGGGACTAGCGGGGGCTTTAATGAGCAGTTCTTC; CDR3 protein: CASSPGTSGGFNEQFF
J gene: TRBJ1-2; clone size: -; V gene: TRBV19; D gene: -; CDR3 DNA: TGTGCCAGTAGTATGCGAGGGAACTATGGCTACACCTTC; CDR3 protein: CASSMRGNYGYTF
J gene: TRBJ2-3; clone size: few; V gene: TRBV6-5; D gene: TRBD2; CDR3 DNA: TGTGCCAGCAGTTACTCAGGGAGGGGTTCGGATACGCAGTATTTT; CDR3 protein: CASSYSGRGSDTQYF
J gene: TRBJ2-3; clone size: many; V gene: TRBV14; D gene: -; CDR3 DNA: TGTGCCAGCAGCGACAGGTGGGATACGCAGTATTTT; CDR3 protein: CASSDRWDTQYF
J gene: TRBJ2-1; clone size: few; V gene: TRBV5-1; D gene: TRBD1; CDR3 DNA: TGCGCCAGCAGCAAAGGGACAGTACCCAGCAATGAGCAGTTCTTC; CDR3 protein: CASSKGTVPSNEQFF
J gene: TRBJ1-2; clone size: -; V gene: TRBV14; D gene: -; CDR3 DNA: TGTGCCAGCAGCCAAGAAGTCCTAGGAGGACCCTATGGCTACACCTTC; CDR3 protein: CASSQEVLGGPYGYTF
J gene: TRBJ2-3; clone size: -; V gene: TRBV7-3; D gene: TRBD2; CDR3 DNA: TGTGCCAGCAGCTTAGGGGCGGGGGTTGATACGCAGTATTTT; CDR3 protein: CASSLGAGVDTQYF
J gene: TRBJ1-1; clone size: -; V gene: TRBV6-1; D gene: -; CDR3 DNA: TGTGCCAGCAGCCGGAATCGGGTGAGTTCTGAAGCTTTCTTT; CDR3 protein: CASSRNRVSSEAFF
J gene: TRBJ2-2; clone size: few; V gene: TRBV5-5; D gene: -; CDR3 DNA: TGTGCCAGCAGCTTGCAGGATATGACTACCGGGGAGCTGTTTTTT; CDR3 protein: CASSLQDMTTGELFF
J gene: TRBJ2-1; clone size: -; V gene: TRBV6-2/TRBV6-3; D gene: -; CDR3 DNA: TGTGCCAGCAGTGTCTACAATGACCAGTTCTTC; CDR3 protein: CASSVYNDQFF
J gene: TRBJ1-1; clone size: many; V gene: TRBV30; D gene: TRBD1; CDR3 DNA: TGTGCCTGGGTCCGTGACAGGGGGTTATTCGAAGCTTTCTTT; CDR3 protein: CAWVRDRGLFEAFF
J gene: TRBJ1-1; clone size: -; V gene: TRBV3-1; D gene: -; CDR3 DNA: TGTGCCAGCAGCCAAGATCGCGGTATCGTGAACACTGAAGCTTTCTTT; CDR3 protein: CASSQDRGIVNTEAFF